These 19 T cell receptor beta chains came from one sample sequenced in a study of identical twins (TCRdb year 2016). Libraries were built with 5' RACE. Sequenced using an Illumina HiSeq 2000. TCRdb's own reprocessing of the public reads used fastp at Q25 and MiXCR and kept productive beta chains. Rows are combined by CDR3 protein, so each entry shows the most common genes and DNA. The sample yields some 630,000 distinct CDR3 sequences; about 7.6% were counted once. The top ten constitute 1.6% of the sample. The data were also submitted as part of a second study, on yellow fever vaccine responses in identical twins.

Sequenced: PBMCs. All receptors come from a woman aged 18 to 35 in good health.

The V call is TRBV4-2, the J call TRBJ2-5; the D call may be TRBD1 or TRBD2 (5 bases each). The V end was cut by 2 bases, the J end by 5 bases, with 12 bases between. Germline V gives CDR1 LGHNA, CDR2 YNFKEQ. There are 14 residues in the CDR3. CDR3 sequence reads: CASSQNGGRETQYF. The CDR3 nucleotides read TGTGCCAGCAGCCAAAATGGGGGTCGGGAGACCCAGTACTTC.

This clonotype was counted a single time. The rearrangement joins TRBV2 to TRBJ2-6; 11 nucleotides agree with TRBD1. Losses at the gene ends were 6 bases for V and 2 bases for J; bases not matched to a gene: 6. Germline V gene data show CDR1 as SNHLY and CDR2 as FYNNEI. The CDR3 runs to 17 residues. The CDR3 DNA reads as TGTGCCAGCAGGCCGGGACAGGGGGTCCCTGGGGCCAACGTCCTGACTTTC. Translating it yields CASRPGQGVPGANVLTF.

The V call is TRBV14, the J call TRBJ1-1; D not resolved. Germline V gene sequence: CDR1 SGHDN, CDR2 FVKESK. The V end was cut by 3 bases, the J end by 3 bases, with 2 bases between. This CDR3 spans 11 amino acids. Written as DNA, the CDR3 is TGTGCCAGCAGCCACCACACTGAAGCTTTCTTT. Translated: CASSHHTEAFF.

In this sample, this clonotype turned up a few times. CDR3 amino acids: CASNGATTDTQYF. Written as DNA, the CDR3 is TGCGCCAGCAATGGGGCAACCACAGATACGCAGTATTTT. The chain uses TRBV5-1 and TRBJ2-3; D perhaps matches TRBD1 (5 bases). The CDR3 is made up of 13 amino acids. In germline, CDR1 is SGHRS, CDR2 YFSETQ. The V and J ends lost 6 bases and 2 bases respectively, with 10 bases between them.

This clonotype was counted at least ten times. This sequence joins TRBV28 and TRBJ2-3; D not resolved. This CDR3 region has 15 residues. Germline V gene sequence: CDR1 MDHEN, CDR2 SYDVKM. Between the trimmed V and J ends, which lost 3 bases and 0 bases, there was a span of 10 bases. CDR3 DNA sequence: TGTGCCAGCAGTTTGGTGATATTTAGCACAGATACGCAGTATTTT. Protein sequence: CASSLVIFSTDTQYF. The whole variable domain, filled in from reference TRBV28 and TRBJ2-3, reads DVKVTQSSRYLVKRTGEKVFLECVQDMDHENMFWYRQDPGLGLRLIYFSYDVKMKEKGDIPEGYSVSREKKERFSLILESASTNQTSMYLCASSLVIFSTDTQYFGPGTRLTVL.

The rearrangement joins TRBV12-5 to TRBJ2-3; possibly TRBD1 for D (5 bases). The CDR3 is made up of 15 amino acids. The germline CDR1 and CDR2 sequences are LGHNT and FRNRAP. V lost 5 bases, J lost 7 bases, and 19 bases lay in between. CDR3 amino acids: CASGTSTVGPYTQYF. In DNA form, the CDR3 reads TGTGCTAGTGGTACCTCGACAGTCGGTCCGTATACGCAGTATTTT. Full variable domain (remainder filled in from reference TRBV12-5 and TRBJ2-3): DARVTQTPRHKVTEMGQEVTMRCQPILGHNTVFWYRQTMMQGLELLAYFRNRAPLDDSGMPKDRFSAEMPDATLATLKIQPSEPRDSAVYFCASGTSTVGPYTQYFGPGTRLTVL.

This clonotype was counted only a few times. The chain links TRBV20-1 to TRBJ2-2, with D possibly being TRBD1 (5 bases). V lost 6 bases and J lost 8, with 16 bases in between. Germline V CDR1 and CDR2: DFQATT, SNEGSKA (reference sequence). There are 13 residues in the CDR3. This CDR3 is CSAGAPSRGELFF. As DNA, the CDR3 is TGCAGTGCAGGGGCACCCTCCAGGGGGGAGCTGTTTTTT.

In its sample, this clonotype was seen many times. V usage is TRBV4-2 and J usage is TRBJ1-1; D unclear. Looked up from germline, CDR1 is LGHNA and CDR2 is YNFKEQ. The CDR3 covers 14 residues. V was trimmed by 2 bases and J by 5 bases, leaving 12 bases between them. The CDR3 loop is CASSQTKYGTEAFF. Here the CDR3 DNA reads TGTGCCAGCAGCCAAACCAAGTATGGGACTGAAGCTTTCTTT.

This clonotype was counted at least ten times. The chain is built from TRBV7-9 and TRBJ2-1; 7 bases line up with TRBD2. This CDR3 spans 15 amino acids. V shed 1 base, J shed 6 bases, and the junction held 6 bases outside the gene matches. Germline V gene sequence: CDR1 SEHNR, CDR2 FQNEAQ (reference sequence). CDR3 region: CASSLGAGDLNEQFF. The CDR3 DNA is TGTGCCAGCAGCTTAGGGGCGGGGGACCTCAATGAGCAGTTCTTC. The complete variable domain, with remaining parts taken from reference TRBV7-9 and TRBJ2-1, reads DTGVSQNPRHKITKRGQNVTFRCDPISEHNRLYWYRQTLGQGPEFLTYFQNEAQLEKSRLLSDRFSAERPKGSFSTLEIQRTEQGDSAMYLCASSLGAGDLNEQFFGPGTRLTVL.

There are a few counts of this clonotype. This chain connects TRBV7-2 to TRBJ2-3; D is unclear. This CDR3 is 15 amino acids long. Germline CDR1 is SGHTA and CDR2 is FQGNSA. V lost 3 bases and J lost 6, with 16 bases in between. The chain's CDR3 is CASSFWTPRPDTQYF. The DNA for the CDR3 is TGTGCCAGCAGCTTTTGGACCCCCCGTCCCGATACGCAGTATTTT.

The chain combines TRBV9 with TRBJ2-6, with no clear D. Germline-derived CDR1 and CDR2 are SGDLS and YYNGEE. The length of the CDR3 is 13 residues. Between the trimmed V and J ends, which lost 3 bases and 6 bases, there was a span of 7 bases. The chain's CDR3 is CASSADEANVLTF. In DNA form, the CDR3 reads TGTGCCAGCAGCGCGGACGAGGCCAACGTCCTGACTTTC.

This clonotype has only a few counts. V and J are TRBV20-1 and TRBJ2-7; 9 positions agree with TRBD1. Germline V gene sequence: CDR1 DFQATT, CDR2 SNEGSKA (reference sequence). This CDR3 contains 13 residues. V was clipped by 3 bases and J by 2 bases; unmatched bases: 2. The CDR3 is CSASWTGAYEQYF. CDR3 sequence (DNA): TGCAGTGCTAGCTGGACAGGGGCCTACGAGCAGTACTTC.

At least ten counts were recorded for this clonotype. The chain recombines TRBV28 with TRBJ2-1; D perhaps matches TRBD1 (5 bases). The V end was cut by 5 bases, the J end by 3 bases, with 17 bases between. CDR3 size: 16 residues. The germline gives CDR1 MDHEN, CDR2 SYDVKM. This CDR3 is CASSPWTRQIYNEQFF. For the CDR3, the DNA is TGTGCCAGCAGTCCGTGGACACGGCAGATCTACAATGAGCAGTTCTTC.

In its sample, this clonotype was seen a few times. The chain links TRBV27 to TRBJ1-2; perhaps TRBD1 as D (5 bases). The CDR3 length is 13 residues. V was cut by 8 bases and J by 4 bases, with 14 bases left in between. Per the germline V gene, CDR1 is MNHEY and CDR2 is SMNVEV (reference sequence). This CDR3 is CASAHGTSYGYTF. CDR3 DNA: TGTGCCAGCGCCCATGGGACGAGCTATGGCTACACCTTC.

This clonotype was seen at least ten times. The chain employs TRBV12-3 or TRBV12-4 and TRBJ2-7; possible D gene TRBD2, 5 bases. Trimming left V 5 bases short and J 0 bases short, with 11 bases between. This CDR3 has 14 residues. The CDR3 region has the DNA TGTGCCAGCAGTGTGACTACGAACTCCTACGAGCAGTACTTC. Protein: CASSVTTNSYEQYF.

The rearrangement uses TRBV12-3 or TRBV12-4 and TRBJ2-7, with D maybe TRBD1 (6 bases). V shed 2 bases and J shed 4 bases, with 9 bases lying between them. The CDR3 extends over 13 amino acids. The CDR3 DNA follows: TGTGCCAGCAGTTTACAGGGGCGGTACGAGCAGTACTTC. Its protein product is CASSLQGRYEQYF.

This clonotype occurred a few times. Here the CDR3 reads CASSQQTDPIYNEQFF. CDR3 DNA sequence: TGTGCCAGCAGCCAACAGACGGACCCTATTTACAATGAGCAGTTCTTC. This chain connects TRBV3-1 to TRBJ2-1; no firm D call. The CDR3 extends over 16 amino acids. Trimming pared 2 bases from V and 4 bases from J, leaving 15 bases between. The V gene's germline CDR1 is LGHDT and CDR2 YNNKEL (reference sequence).

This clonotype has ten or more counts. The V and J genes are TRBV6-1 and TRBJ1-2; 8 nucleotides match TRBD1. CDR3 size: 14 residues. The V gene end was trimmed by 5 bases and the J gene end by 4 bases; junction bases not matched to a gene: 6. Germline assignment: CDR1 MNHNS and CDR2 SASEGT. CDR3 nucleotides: TGTGCCAGCAGTCTGCCCGGGACAGGCTATGGCTACACCTTC. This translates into CASSLPGTGYGYTF.

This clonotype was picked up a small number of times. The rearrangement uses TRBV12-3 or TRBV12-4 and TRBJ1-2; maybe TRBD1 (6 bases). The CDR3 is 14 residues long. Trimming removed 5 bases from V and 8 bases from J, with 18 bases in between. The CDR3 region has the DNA TGTGCCAGCAGTCCACAGGGAAAGGGGTACGGCTACACCTTC. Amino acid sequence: CASSPQGKGYGYTF.